This T cell receptor beta chain emerged from a study of cytomegalovirus exposure and HLA in healthy donors. Study-level points and caveats: The study assumed roughly uniform donor sequencing depth for presence/absence analyses.

This clone has more than one count but fewer than ten. No antigen is known for it. PCR amplification relied on 60 Vbeta primers (plus 13 Jbeta primers). Original data processing: It was a later analysis that counted about 80 million unique TCR beta chains, of which some 9.9 million were shared. Clones were read by immunoSEQ multiplex PCR, and TCRdb kept only the in-frame ones, dropping some. D and trimming come from the DNA, and the V and J calls and clone size come from that table. The table records around 130,000 clones, around 9% of them present only once. The CDR3 length is 17 residues. Per the germline V gene, CDR1 is SGDLS and CDR2 is YYNGEE. V shed 0 bases, J shed 7 bases, and the junction held 10 bases outside the gene matches.

The sequence was obtained from a man aged 35-49 years in good health and CMV-seronegative. The sample comprised PBMCs. This rearrangement joins TRBV9 to TRBJ1-4; 9 bases align to TRBD1. The CDR3 loop is CASSVGHRQGGFEKLFF. Written as DNA, the CDR3 is TGTGCCAGCAGCGTAGGACATCGACAGGGGGGTTTTGAAAAACTGTTTTTT.